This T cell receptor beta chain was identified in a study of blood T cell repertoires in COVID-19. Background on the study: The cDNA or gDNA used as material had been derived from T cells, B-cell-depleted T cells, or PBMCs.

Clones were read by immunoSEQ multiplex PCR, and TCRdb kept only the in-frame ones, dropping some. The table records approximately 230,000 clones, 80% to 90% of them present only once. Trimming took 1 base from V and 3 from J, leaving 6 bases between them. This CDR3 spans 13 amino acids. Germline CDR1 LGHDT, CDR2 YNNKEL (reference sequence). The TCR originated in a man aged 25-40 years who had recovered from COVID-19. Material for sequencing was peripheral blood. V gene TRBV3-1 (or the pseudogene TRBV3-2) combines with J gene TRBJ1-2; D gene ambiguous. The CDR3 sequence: CASSQVSHYGYTF. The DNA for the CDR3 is TGTGCCAGCAGCCAAGTTTCTCACTATGGCTACACCTTC.